This T cell receptor (beta chain) was found in a study of blood T cell repertoires in COVID-19. Study information: T cells, B-cell-depleted T cells, or PBMCs provided the cDNA or gDNA that served as material.

This CDR3 contains 15 residues. Germline CDR1 SGHTA, CDR2 FQGTGA. Trimming pared 2 bases from V and 4 bases from J, leaving 15 bases between. This table comes from immunoSEQ multiplex PCR, and its TCRdb copy is limited to in-frame clones, with some not included. Of some 250,000 clones listed, 70% to 85% are singletons. This clonotype was sampled from a man in his forties who had recovered from COVID-19. The rearrangement uses TRBV7-3 and TRBJ2-7; D possibly corresponds to TRBD2 (5 bases). The specimen sequenced was PBMCs or T cells enriched from blood (not recorded which). The DNA for the CDR3 is TGTGCCAGCAGCTTACAGGCTCACGGGGAATACGAGCAGTACTTC. It specifies CASSLQAHGEYEQYF.